This TCR beta chain was recorded in a study of T cell responses to AZD1222 COVID-19 vaccine (dated by TCRdb to the early 2020s). About the full investigation: AZD1222 recipients with second doses at about 4 weeks or about 12 weeks were pooled, because spike-specific TCR depth and breadth did not differ between schedules. TCR sequencing was performed for 230 to 250 trial participants, of whom about 200 were given two doses of AZD1222 and around 26 were given two doses of MenACWY control vaccine. Trial participants were enrolled by age into subgroups of 18-55, 56-69 and 70-plus years, and around 150, 28 and 57 TCR-sequenced participants, respectively, were included in these subgroups.

The time point label corresponds to: baseline before first vaccination. Vaccinee samples came from UK trials COV001 and COV002, including a single-blind randomized controlled phase 2/3 trial of AZD1222 (ChAdOx1 nCoV-19) in healthy adults. For TCRbeta chain sequencing, PBMC samples were collected from trial participants at day 0 and at day 28 after the second dose. The CDR3 regions of human TCRbeta chains were analyzed by immunosequencing. As for how the authors treated the data: Repertoire TCRs were checked for matches against a reference library of SARS-CoV-2-specific TCRs that had been generated using the MIRA antigen-specificity platform. Breadth was defined as the fraction of unique TCRs that were SARS-CoV-2-associated, and depth was defined as the fraction of total T cells that were SARS-CoV-2-associated. Using the MIRA data, every spike-specific TCR was mapped to the spike region that the TCR reacted to and assigned to either a CD4 or a CD8 class. Log10-transformed breadth and depth values were compared by one-way ANOVA with Sidak's multiple comparisons tests. TCRdb obtained this table from immuneACCESS and retained in-frame rearrangements with V and J assigned. These tables miss some clones; where compared with another copy, unresolved V genes account for less than half of the shortfall, and the remainder is unexplained. That table gives V, J and clone size, and the DNA gave D and trimming. This sample holds about 140,000 clones; 85% to 95% were observed only once. Of the sample, 1.5% to 2% falls within the top ten clones.

Including the terminal cysteine and phenylalanine, the CDR3 comprises 16 residues. Of the read, only the CDR3 DNA is kept; its 48 bases are in frame from base 1. Trimming takes 2 bases off V and 10 bases off J; junction bases not matched to a gene: 9. In the germline V gene, CDR1 corresponds to MNHNS and CDR2 to SASEGT. Beyond this particular receptor, the publication reports: CD4 TCRs associated with the vaccine covered the entire spike protein, and the dominant responses were in regions 160-218 and 743-854. Because no samples from the day 14 peak response were available, repertoires could be characterized only after the peak T cell response. Most participants were white British and females outnumbered males, and the authors suggested that clonal diversity may have been underestimated. After two AZD1222 doses, both the breadth and the depth of spike-specific TCRs were significantly higher than at day 0 and than in MenACWY recipients. Reportedly, almost half of the unique spike-specific TCRs recognized epitopes lying outside the regions that are mutated in the B.1.351 and B.1.1.7 variants. Only a handful of AZD1222 recipients were SARS-CoV-2 seropositive at baseline, limiting conclusions about previously exposed vaccinees. In the small 56-69-year group, the increase in depth fell short of significance, most likely because of low power.

As concerns this clone: Its antigen remains undetermined. Base-call qualities are not available, and no considerably larger clone is one nucleotide away.

This chain is built from TRBV6-1 and TRBJ2-1; 12 bases in the middle match TRBD2. The origin of this receptor is an adult in good health. Sequencing used peripheral blood, obtained on day 0 of AZD1222 vaccination. The sequenced DNA: TGTGCCAGCAGTGAAACTCCTAGCGGGGGGGCACAGGAGCAGTTCTTC. Its protein is CASSETPSGGAQEQFF.